The next 3 T cell receptor beta chains were all read from a single sample in a study of T cells after yellow fever vaccination. TCRdb used MiXCR to reprocess the 5' RACE reads, holding one entry per CDR3 protein. The sample lists roughly 320,000 distinct CDR3 sequences, about 10% occurring once. Sample: CD4+ T cells sorted from PBMCs, taken 45 days after the yellow fever booster vaccination. These receptors were taken from a man between 18 and 29 years old who received the YFV17D yellow fever vaccine.

The table lists this clonotype with a few counts. The V and J genes are TRBV20-1 and TRBJ1-3; D possibly corresponds to TRBD1 (5 bases). V lost 6 bases and J 0 bases, leaving 12 bases between the germline ends. Germline values: CDR1 DFQATT, CDR2 SNEGSKA (reference sequence). The CDR3 runs 14 residues. This chain's CDR3 is CSASDRNSGNTIYF. DNA for the CDR3: TGCAGTGCCAGTGACAGAAACTCTGGAAACACCATATATTTT.

A few counts support this clonotype. The V gene is TRBV4-3, the J gene TRBJ2-1, with D maybe TRBD1 (5 bases). Trimming removed 0 bases from V and 10 bases from J, with 10 bases in between. Germline CDR1 LGHNA, CDR2 YSLEER. This CDR3 has 13 amino acids. The CDR3 reads CASSQDRAREQFF. The CDR3 DNA follows: TGCGCCAGCAGCCAAGACAGGGCGAGGGAGCAGTTCTTC.

The chain uses TRBV6-2 or TRBV6-3 and TRBJ2-6, with a tentative D call TRBD1 (6 bases). Trimming removed 8 bases at V and 2 bases at J, with 16 bases between. This CDR3 is built from 16 residues. Germline lookup yields CDR1 MNHEY and CDR2 SVGEGT. CDR3 nucleotides: TGTGCCAGCCGGACAGTATCCTTACCTGGGGCCAACGTCCTGACTTTC. Translating it yields CASRTVSLPGANVLTF.